These 16 T cell receptor beta chains originate from one sample sequenced in a study of regulatory T cells in long-lasting Graves disease. The TCR beta library used iRepertoire HTBI primers with Arm-PCR amplification of CDR3. Each CDR3 protein gets one entry after TCRdb re-called the multiplex PCR reads with MiXCR. The repertoire has approximately 400,000 distinct CDR3 sequences, 14% to 15% of them found once; the top ten carry about 7.8%. Documented time point: newly diagnosed GD, antithyroid drugs for less than 3 months. The TCR library was made from RNA that had been extracted from PBMCs in TRIzol. The data also belong to a second study, concerning T cells in Graves' hyperthyroidism and ophthalmopathy.

The sequencing used peripheral blood mononuclear cells (PBMCs), collected at new diagnosis, from a patient treated with antithyroid drugs. The receptor set was obtained from a middle-aged woman with Graves disease.

The chain combines TRBV3-1 with TRBJ2-7, with D maybe TRBD2 (6 bases). The ends were cut back, 4 bases at V and 0 bases at J, with 10 bases in the middle. The germline CDR1 and CDR2 sequences are LGHDT and YNNKEL (reference sequence). This CDR3 spans 14 amino acids. Written as DNA, the CDR3 is TGTGCCAGCAGCCGCCGGGACTTCTCCTACGAGCAGTACTTC. Encoded protein: CASSRRDFSYEQYF.

This clonotype was seen ten or more times. V usage is TRBV11-2 and J usage is TRBJ2-1; TRBD2 matches 13 bases. The CDR3 covers 17 residues. The germline V gene has CDR1 SGHAT and CDR2 FQNNGV. J gave up 7 bases and V 1 base, and 7 bases lay outside the gene matches. This CDR3 is CASSLVYALAGGNEQFF. The CDR3, as DNA: TGTGCCAGCAGCTTAGTATATGCACTAGCGGGAGGGAATGAGCAGTTCTTC.

This clonotype was seen many times. The rearrangement uses TRBV3-1 and TRBJ2-3; TRBD2 agrees at 7 bases. The CDR3 runs 17 residues. The V and J ends lost 1 base and 0 bases, in that order; junction bases with no gene match: 7. From germline, CDR1 is LGHDT and CDR2 YNNKEL (reference sequence). The CDR3 region is CASSQAGGSFSTDTQYF. As DNA, the CDR3 is TGTGCCAGCAGCCAAGCGGGCGGGAGCTTTAGCACAGATACGCAGTATTTT.

This clonotype was counted a few times. The chain combines TRBV19 with TRBJ1-5, with D perhaps matching TRBD1 (5 bases). Trimming left V 4 bases short and J 1 base short, with 17 bases between. This CDR3 is built from 17 residues. CDR1 LNHDA and CDR2 SQIVND come from the germline V gene (reference sequence). The CDR3 sequence: CASSTLPGGGSNQPQHF. Written as DNA, the CDR3 is TGTGCCAGTAGTACTCTCCCGGGGGGGGGGAGCAATCAGCCCCAGCATTTT.

The chain couples TRBV5-1 to TRBJ2-7; 8 bases agree with TRBD1. Germline CDR1 is SGHRS and CDR2 is YFSETQ. The CDR3 length is 16 residues. V was clipped by 0 bases and J by 5 bases; unmatched bases: 10. CDR3 nucleotide sequence: TGCGCCAGCAGCTTGGCTGGACAGGGCTTTGGACACGAGCAGTACTTC. Residues: CASSLAGQGFGHEQYF.

A few counts support this clonotype. The chain has TRBV20-1 and TRBJ2-5; 13 bases agree with TRBD2. The CDR3 runs 14 residues. The V gene end was trimmed by 4 bases and the J gene end by 3 bases; junction bases not matched to a gene: 2. CDR1 DFQATT and CDR2 SNEGSKA come from the germline V gene (reference sequence). The DNA of the CDR3 is TGCAGTGCTAAAGGACTAGCGGGAGAAGAGACCCAGTACTTC. This gives the protein CSAKGLAGEETQYF.

Concerning this clonotype itself: This may be a read error, as it is one base from a much larger clone. The chain combines TRBV7-9 with TRBJ2-3, with 10 bases that match TRBD1. The end of the DNA aligns better with TRBJ2-7, so the J call may be wrong. This CDR3 has 14 amino acids. The V gene's germline CDR1 is SEHNR and CDR2 FQNEAQ (reference sequence). The CDR3 loop is CANSRGQGSYEQYF. The CDR3 nucleotides are TGTGCCAACAGCCGGGGACAGGGGAGCTACGAGCAGTACTTC.

CDR3 nucleotides: TGTGCCAGCAGCTCAAAAAGGGAGGGGCGACCTAACTATGGCTACACCTTC. Translated, it gives CASSSKREGRPNYGYTF. The chain employs TRBV5-5 and TRBJ1-2, with D possibly TRBD1 on 5 matching bases. The germline V and J ends were trimmed by 3 bases and 0 bases, with 18 bases remaining between them. The germline gives CDR1 SGHKS, CDR2 YYEKEE (reference sequence). The CDR3 has 17 residues.

The CDR3 DNA is TGTGCCACCAGGGATTACAGGGGGCTGGGAGAGCAGTACTTC. Translation: CATRDYRGLGEQYF. This chain connects TRBV2 to TRBJ2-7; 9 bases are a match to TRBD1. V lost 10 bases to trimming and J lost 7 bases; unmatched junction nucleotides: 14. Per germline, CDR1 SNHLY and CDR2 FYNNEI. This CDR3 comprises 14 residues.

This clonotype was observed many times. The chain links TRBV7-8 to TRBJ1-5, with D perhaps TRBD1 (5 bases). The CDR3 contains 16 residues. Trimming shortened V by 1 base and J by 0 bases, and 10 bases separated the two germline ends. Germline V gene lookup returns CDR1 SGHVS and CDR2 FQNEAQ. CDR3 loop: CASSLDGGNSNQPQHF. The CDR3 DNA is TGTGCCAGCAGCTTAGATGGGGGAAATAGCAATCAGCCCCAGCATTTT.

This clonotype came up many times. V is TRBV6-2 or TRBV6-3 and J is TRBJ2-7; no clear D gene. This CDR3 is built from 13 residues. V shed 5 bases and J shed 2 bases, with 10 bases lying between them. CDR1 and CDR2 (germline): MNHEY, SVGEGT. CDR3 sequence: CASSPPRTYEQYF. For the CDR3, the DNA is TGTGCCAGCAGTCCCCCACGGACCTACGAGCAGTACTTC.

The J gene is TRBJ1-5, the V gene TRBV6-5; 9 bases are a match to TRBD1. CDR3 length: 16 residues. Germline loops: CDR1 MNHEY, CDR2 SVGAGI. V dropped 7 bases and J dropped 4; count of bases not matched to a gene: 11. The CDR3 spells CASNLPGQGFNQPQHF. The CDR3 DNA reads TGTGCCAGCAACCTACCGGGACAGGGTTTTAATCAGCCCCAGCATTTT.

In this sample, this clonotype turned up many times. This chain connects TRBV6-2 or TRBV6-3 to TRBJ2-3, with a possible D match to TRBD1 (6 bases). Trimming cost V 6 bases and J 5 bases, with 12 bases left between them. Germline V lookup: CDR1 MNHEY, CDR2 SVGEGT. The CDR3 consists of 13 residues. CDR3 DNA sequence: TGTGCCAGCAGAATATCAGGGGAAGATACGCAGTATTTT. It specifies CASRISGEDTQYF.

This clonotype was found many times. This sequence joins TRBV14 and TRBJ2-1; possibly TRBD1 or TRBD2 for D (6 bases each). The germline gives CDR1 SGHDN, CDR2 FVKESK. V was shortened by 2 bases and J by 10 bases, with 15 bases between the two germline ends. The CDR3 runs to 14 residues. The CDR3 reads CASSQRGVNVEQFF. DNA for the CDR3: TGTGCCAGCAGCCAAAGGGGGGTGAACGTAGAGCAGTTCTTC.

The chain recombines TRBV20-1 with TRBJ1-1; D is unclear. V lost 6 bases, J lost 0 bases, and 11 bases lay in between. This CDR3 spans 13 amino acids. Germline V gene data show CDR1 as DFQATT and CDR2 as SNEGSKA (reference sequence). The CDR3 loop is CSAEGGMNTEAFF. The DNA of the CDR3 is TGCAGTGCCGAGGGTGGGATGAACACTGAAGCTTTCTTT.

This clonotype was found many times. CDR3 nucleotide sequence: TGTGCCAGCAGTGATACCGACAGGGCGCAAAAGCAGTACTTC. The encoded protein is CASSDTDRAQKQYF. The chain has TRBV27 and TRBJ2-7; 7 bases map to TRBD1. This CDR3 has 14 residues. Germline V lookup: CDR1 MNHEY, CDR2 SMNVEV (reference sequence). The trim removed 5 bases at V and 8 bases at J, leaving 12 bases unmatched.